This TCR beta chain originates from a study of CD8+ T cells in alopecia areata. Points from the study as a whole: Researchers report lesional scalp, most notably alopecia totalis/universalis, outstripped normal scalp in clonality. With tofacitinib ongoing, many expanded lesional clones persisted in both scalp and blood. Among the top 100, expanded CD8+ clones were significantly decreased by tofacitinib, as was scalp clonality. The link between baseline CD8+ expansion and response remains uncertain with one nonresponder.

Treatment here: oral pan-JAK inhibitor, 5-10 mg twice daily. The CDR3 is 13 amino acids. Trimming removed 3 bases from V and 5 bases from J, with 8 bases in between. Germline CDR1 reads PRHDT; CDR2 reads FYEKMQ (reference sequence). As regards this clone: The antigen is undetermined.

RNA, once extracted, was reverse transcribed into cDNA for use as the sequencing template. Profiling relied on immunoSEQ multiplex PCR, and the TCRdb table lists in-frame clones only, not all of them. Of over 100,000 clones detected, about 59% appear once; the ten largest clones hold 9% to 15%. The rearrangement uses TRBV13 and TRBJ2-4; TRBD2 is a possible D gene (5 bases). This clonotype originated in a human donor with alopecia areata. The sample was CD8+ T cells sorted from blood, taken at week 24, from a patient treated with tofacitinib. This chain's CDR3 is CASSFRTENIQYF. CDR3 bases: TGTGCCAGCAGCTTCCGGACTGAAAACATTCAGTACTTC. The full variable domain, in which reference TRBV13 and TRBJ2-4 provide the parts outside the CDR3, is AAGVIQSPRHLIKEKRETATLKCYPIPRHDTVYWYQQGPGQDPQFLISFYEKMQSDKGSIPDRFSAQQFSDYHSELNMSSLELGDSALYFCASSFRTENIQYFGAGTRLSVL.